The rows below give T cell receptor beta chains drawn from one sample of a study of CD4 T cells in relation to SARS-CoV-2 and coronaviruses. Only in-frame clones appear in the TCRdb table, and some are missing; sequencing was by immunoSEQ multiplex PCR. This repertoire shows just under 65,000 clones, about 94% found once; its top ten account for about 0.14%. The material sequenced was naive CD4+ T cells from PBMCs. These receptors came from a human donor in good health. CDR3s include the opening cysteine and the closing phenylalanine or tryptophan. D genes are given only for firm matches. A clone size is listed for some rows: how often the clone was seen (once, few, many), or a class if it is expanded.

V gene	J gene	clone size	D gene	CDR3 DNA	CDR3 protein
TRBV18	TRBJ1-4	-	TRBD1	TGTGCCAGCTCACCAGACAGGGGGCTTAAGGAAAAACTGTTTTTT	CASSPDRGLKEKLFF
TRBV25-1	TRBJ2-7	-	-	TGTGCCAGCAGTGGCCCGGGACTCGCCCTCAAGCAGTACTTC	CASSGPGLALKQYF
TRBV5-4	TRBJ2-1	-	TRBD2	TGTGCCAGCAGCTTGGGGGGAGGGCCTTACAATGAGCAGTTCTTC	CASSLGGGPYNEQFF
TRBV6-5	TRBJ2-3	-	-	TGTGCCAGCAGTTGGATGGCCACAGATACGCAGTATTTT	CASSWMATDTQYF
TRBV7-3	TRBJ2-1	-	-	TGTGCCAGCAGCTTAGGAAGCAATGAGCAGTTCTTC	CASSLGSNEQFF
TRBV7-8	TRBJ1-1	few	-	TGTGCCAGCAGCTTAGCGGGGTTTAACACTGAAGCTTTCTTT	CASSLAGFNTEAFF
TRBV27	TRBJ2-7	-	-	TGTGCCAGCAGTTTAGGACCGGGACCGGTCTACGAGCAGTACTTC	CASSLGPGPVYEQYF
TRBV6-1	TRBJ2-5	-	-	TGTGCCAGCAGTTCGGTACAGACCCAGTACTTC	CASSSVQTQYF
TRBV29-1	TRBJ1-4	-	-	TGCAGCGCGGGACGCACTAATGAAAAACTGTTTTTT	CSAGRTNEKLFF
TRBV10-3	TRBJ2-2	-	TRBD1	TGTGCCATCAGTGAGACAGGGGGCAGCACCGGGGAGCTGTTTTTT	CAISETGGSTGELFF
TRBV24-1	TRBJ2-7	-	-	TGTGCCACCAGTGAGTCGCCCGGACAGCCCAGCTCCTACGAGCAGTACTTC	CATSESPGQPSSYEQYF
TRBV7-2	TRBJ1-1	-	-	TGTGCCAGCAGCTTAGAGGGGCAGGGGAACACTGAAGCTTTCTTT	CASSLEGQGNTEAFF
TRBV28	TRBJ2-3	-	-	TGTGCCAGCAGACCTCCAACAGGGTTAGATACGCAGTATTTT	CASRPPTGLDTQYF
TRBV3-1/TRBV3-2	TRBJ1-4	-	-	TGTGCCAGCAGCCAAGTTCGGCAGGTACGAGAAAAACTGTTTTTT	CASSQVRQVREKLFF
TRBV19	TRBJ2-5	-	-	TGTGCCAGTAGTTCGGGTAGCGGCGAGACCCAGTACTTC	CASSSGSGETQYF
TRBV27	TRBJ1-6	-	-	TGTGCCAGCAGTTTATTCTTTACGGGGGGTAATTCACCCCTCCACTTT	CASSLFFTGGNSPLHF
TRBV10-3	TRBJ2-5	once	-	TGTGCCATCAGTGAGGCCATAGAGACCCAGTACTTC	CAISEAIETQYF
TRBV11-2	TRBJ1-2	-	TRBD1	TGTGCCAGCAGCTTAGCGTCCGACAGGGGGGACGGCTACACCTTC	CASSLASDRGDGYTF
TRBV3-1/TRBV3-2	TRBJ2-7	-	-	TGTGCCAGCAGCCAAGAAGGGGGGCTCGGCATTGGGTACGAGCAGTACTTC	CASSQEGGLGIGYEQYF
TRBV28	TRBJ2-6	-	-	TGTGCCAGCAGTTTACCTGGGGGTGGGGCCAACGTCCTGACTTTC	CASSLPGGGANVLTF
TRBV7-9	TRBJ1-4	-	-	TGTGCCAGCAGCTACTTCCTGAGGACGAATGAAAAACTGTTTTTT	CASSYFLRTNEKLFF
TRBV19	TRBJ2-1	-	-	TGTGCCAGTAGTCTAAGGTGGGGAGCCAATGAGCAGTTCTTC	CASSLRWGANEQFF
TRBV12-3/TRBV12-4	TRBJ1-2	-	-	TGTGCCAGCAGTTTAGGGGGAATTGACGGCTACACCTTC	CASSLGGIDGYTF
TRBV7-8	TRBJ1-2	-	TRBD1	TGTGCCAGCAGCTTAGGAGGGGGCCAATATAACTATGGCTACACCTTC	CASSLGGGQYNYGYTF
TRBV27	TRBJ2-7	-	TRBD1	TGTGCCAGCACCACCCTGACAGGGTCTTTCCACGAGCAGTACTTC	CASTTLTGSFHEQYF
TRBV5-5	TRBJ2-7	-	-	TGTACCAGCAGCTTTGTTATGGCCAGGGTGGCCTACGAGCAGTACTTC	CTSSFVMARVAYEQYF
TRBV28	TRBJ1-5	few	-	TGTGCCAGCAGGACGACTCAGCCCCAGCATTTT	CASRTTQPQHF
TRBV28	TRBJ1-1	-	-	TGTGCCAGCAGTCTCCCTTTGGGGGGGAACACTGAAGCTTTCTTT	CASSLPLGGNTEAFF
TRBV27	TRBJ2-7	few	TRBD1	TGTGCCAGCAGTCCTGTGGGACAGGGCAGATCCTACGAGCAGTACTTC	CASSPVGQGRSYEQYF
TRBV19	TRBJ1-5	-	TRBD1	TGTGCCAGTAGTACCAAGCCGGGACAGGGGGTGGGTCAGCCCCAGCATTTT	CASSTKPGQGVGQPQHF
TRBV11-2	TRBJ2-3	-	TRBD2	TGTGCCAGCAGCTTAGGTGGACTAGCAGAGGCAGATACGCAGTATTTT	CASSLGGLAEADTQYF
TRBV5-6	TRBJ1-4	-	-	TGTGCCAGCAGCTCCATTGGGGCAGGGCTCGCAACTAATGAAAAACTGTTTTTT	CASSSIGAGLATNEKLFF
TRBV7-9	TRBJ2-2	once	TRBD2	TGTGCCAGCAGTGATGGGACTAGCGGGGCGAACACCGGGGAGCTGTTTTTT	CASSDGTSGANTGELFF
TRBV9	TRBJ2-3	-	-	TGTGCCAGCAGCCTTAGGGGGTCTGCAGATACGCAGTATTTT	CASSLRGSADTQYF
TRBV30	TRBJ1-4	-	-	TGTGCCTGCTTCAGCGCAACTAATGAAAAACTGTTTTTT	CACFSATNEKLFF
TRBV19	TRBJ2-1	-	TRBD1	TGTGCCAGTAGTATTTTGGACAGGCTATACAATGAGCAGTTCTTC	CASSILDRLYNEQFF
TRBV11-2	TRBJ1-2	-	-	TGTGCCAGCAGCTTAGATATAGGGGTAAGTGGCTACACCTTC	CASSLDIGVSGYTF